Here is one TCR beta chain with its context. The antigen is undetermined. Combined were second doses at about 4 or about 12 weeks. This CDR3 is built from 14 residues. V lost 2 bases to trimming and J lost 6 bases; unmatched junction nucleotides: 6. The germline gives CDR1 MNHEY, CDR2 SMNVEV (reference sequence). This sample is drawn from a study of T cell responses to AZD1222 COVID-19 vaccine. Whole-study findings and limits: Spike-specific TCR breadth and depth rose after two AZD1222 doses. Sampling captured repertoires only after the peak T cell response. White British people made up most donors, females outnumbered males, and clonal diversity was possibly underestimated.

Using immunoSEQ multiplex PCR, the repertoire was profiled, and TCRdb retains in-frame clones only, with some absent. This sample yields more than 90,000 clones, of which about 89% are seen a single time; 6% to 8.5% belongs to the top ten. Sequencing was performed on peripheral blood, taken 28 days after the second AZD1222 dose. The TCR was taken from an adult who received the AZD1222 COVID-19 vaccine. The V and J genes are TRBV27 and TRBJ2-7; 8 bases line up with TRBD2. The CDR3 nucleotides are TGTGCCAGCAGTTTAACGGGAGGGCCGGGCGAGCAGTACTTC. Its translation is CASSLTGGPGEQYF.